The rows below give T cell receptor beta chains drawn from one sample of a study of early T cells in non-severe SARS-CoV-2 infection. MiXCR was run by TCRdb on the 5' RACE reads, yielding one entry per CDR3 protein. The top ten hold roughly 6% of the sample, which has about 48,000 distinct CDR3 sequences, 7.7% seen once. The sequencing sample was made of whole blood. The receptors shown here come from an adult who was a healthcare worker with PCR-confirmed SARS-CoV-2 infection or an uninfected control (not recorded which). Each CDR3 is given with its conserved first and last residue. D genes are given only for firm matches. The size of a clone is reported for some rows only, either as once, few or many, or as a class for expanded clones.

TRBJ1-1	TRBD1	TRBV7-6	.	TGTGCCAGCAGCAGACGGGACAGGACGCACACTGAAGCTTTCTTT	CASSRRDRTHTEAFF
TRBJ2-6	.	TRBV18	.	TGTGCCAGCCAAGGGGGATACCTTGGGGCCAACGTCCTGACTTTC	CASQGGYLGANVLTF
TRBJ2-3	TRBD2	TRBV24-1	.	TGTGCCACCAGTGATCGAACCGGGACTAGCGACACAGATACGCAGTATTTT	CATSDRTGTSDTDTQYF
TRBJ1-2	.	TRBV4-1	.	TGCGCCAGCAGCCACGAATCGTCCTATGGCTACACCTTC	CASSHESSYGYTF
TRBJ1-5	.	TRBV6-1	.	TGTGCCAGCTCGAGGTCAGACAAGAAGGGCAATCAGCCCCAGCATTTT	CASSRSDKKGNQPQHF
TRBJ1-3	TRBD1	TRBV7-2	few	TGTGCCAGCAGCCCCCAGGGGGCGCTGATTGGAAACACCATATATTTT	CASSPQGALIGNTIYF
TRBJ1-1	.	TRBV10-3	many	TGTGCCATCAGGGACACTGCTGAAGCTTTCTTT	CAIRDTAEAFF
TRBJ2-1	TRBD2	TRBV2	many	TGTGCCAGCAGTGATGCGACTAGCGGTGACAATGAGCAGTTCTTC	CASSDATSGDNEQFF
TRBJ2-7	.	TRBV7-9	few	TGTGCCAGCAGCTTAAGGCAGGGCCAGGACTACGAGCAGTACTTC	CASSLRQGQDYEQYF
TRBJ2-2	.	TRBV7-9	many	TGTGCCAGCAGCTTAGCGGAAGGTTTCACTATCACCGGGGAGCTGTTTTTT	CASSLAEGFTITGELFF
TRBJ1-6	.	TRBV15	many	TGTGCCACCAGCAGAGACAGGAACGGTTCACCCCTCCATTTT	CATSRDRNGSPLHF
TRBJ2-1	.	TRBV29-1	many	TGCAGCGTTGAACGATGGGACACCAACTACAATGAGCAGTTCTTC	CSVERWDTNYNEQFF
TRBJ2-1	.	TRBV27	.	TGTGCCAGCAGTTTACGGGGACTTAACTACAATGAGCAGTTCTTC	CASSLRGLNYNEQFF
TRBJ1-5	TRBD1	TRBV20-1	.	TGCAGTGGGAGACAGGGATCCACCCAGCCCCAGCATTTT	CSGRQGSTQPQHF
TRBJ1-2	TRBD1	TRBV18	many	TGTGCCAGCTCACCGTCGACAGGGGCCTCTAACTATGGCTACACCTTC	CASSPSTGASNYGYTF
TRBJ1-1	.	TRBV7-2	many	TGTGCCAGCAGCCCTCTAATGGTCACTGAAGCTTTCTTT	CASSPLMVTEAFF
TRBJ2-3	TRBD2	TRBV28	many	TGTGCCAGCAGTCCCTTAGGAGTCGCGGGGGGCTACACAGATACGCAGTATTTT	CASSPLGVAGGYTDTQYF
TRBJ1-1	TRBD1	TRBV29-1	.	TGCAGCGCGGACAGGGAGTACACTGAAGCTTTCTTT	CSADREYTEAFF
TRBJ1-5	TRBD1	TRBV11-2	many	TGTGCCAGCAGCTTAGGACAGGGAGGCAATCAGCCCCAGCATTTT	CASSLGQGGNQPQHF
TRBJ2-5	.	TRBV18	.	TGTGCCAGCTCACCACTGCTGGCTCAAGAGACCCAGTACTTC	CASSPLLAQETQYF
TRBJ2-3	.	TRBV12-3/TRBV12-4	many	TGTGCCAGCAGTTCCAGAGGGGCAGATACGCAGTATTTT	CASSSRGADTQYF
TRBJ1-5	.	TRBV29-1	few	TGCAGCGCCATCGCCGGGACCAGCAATCAGCCCCAGCATTTT	CSAIAGTSNQPQHF
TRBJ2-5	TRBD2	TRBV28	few	TGTGCCAGCAGTGCCGGGACTAGCGGAATCGAAGAGACCCAGTACTTC	CASSAGTSGIEETQYF